The 29 T cell receptor beta chains given below trace back to one sample, sequenced in a study of blood T cell repertoires in COVID-19. Profiling relied on immunoSEQ multiplex PCR, and the TCRdb table lists in-frame clones only, not all of them. The repertoire includes 150,000 or so clones, approximately 86% of them detected once, and roughly 1.4% sits in the top ten. Material: peripheral blood. These receptors all stem from a woman between 50 and 59 years old with acute or convalescent COVID-19.

This chain connects TRBV18 to TRBJ2-3; no firm D call. V was clipped by 2 bases and J by 1 base, with 13 bases between them. Germline V gene data show CDR1 as KGHSH and CDR2 as LQKENI. The CDR3 contains 16 residues. In DNA, the CDR3 is TGTGCCAGCTCACCAAGTACGCGCACTCGCACAGATACGCAGTATTTT. Protein sequence: CASSPSTRTRTDTQYF.

The gene calls are TRBV19 and TRBJ1-6, with D possibly TRBD1 on 5 matching bases. The V gene's germline CDR1 is LNHDA and CDR2 SQIVND (reference sequence). Trimming removed 1 base from V and 7 bases from J, with 11 bases in between. This CDR3 spans 15 amino acids. CDR3 residues: CASSIAGGGNSPLHF. The CDR3 DNA reads as TGTGCCAGTAGTATAGCGGGGGGAGGGAATTCACCCCTCCACTTT.

This chain uses TRBV5-5 with TRBJ2-3, with a possible D match to TRBD2 (5 bases). Germline lookup yields CDR1 SGHKS and CDR2 YYEKEE (reference sequence). The V and J ends lost 0 bases and 14 bases respectively, with 16 bases between them. This CDR3 is 13 amino acids long. The CDR3 DNA reads TGTGCCAGCAGCTTGGGATTAGGCGGGTTGGTGTATTTT. Translation: CASSLGLGGLVYF.

This chain joins TRBV24-1 and TRBJ2-5; 7 bases fit TRBD2. There are 15 residues in the CDR3. Germline trimming cut 7 bases from V and 3 bases from J; bases unmatched to any gene: 10. CDR1 KGHDR and CDR2 SFDVKD come from the germline V gene. CDR3 residues: CATRGGEKGKETQYF. The CDR3 nucleotides read TGTGCCACCAGGGGAGGGGAGAAGGGCAAAGAGACCCAGTACTTC.

V is TRBV4-3 and J is TRBJ2-5; 12 bases map to TRBD1. The length of the CDR3 is 17 residues. CDR1 LGHNA and CDR2 YSLEER come from the germline V gene. V dropped 2 bases and J dropped 5; count of bases not matched to a gene: 9. The CDR3 region has the DNA TGCGCCAGCAGCCAACAGACCCCGGGACAGGGGGCCGAGACCCAGTACTTC. Encoded protein: CASSQQTPGQGAETQYF.

The chain couples TRBV11-3 to TRBJ2-5, with TRBD2 matching 13 bases. V was pared by 5 bases and J by 3 bases, with 6 bases of the junction left unmatched. The germline V gene encodes CDR1 SGHNT and CDR2 YENEEA. The CDR3 runs to 16 residues. The CDR3 is CASSRSGTSGEETQYF. In DNA form, the CDR3 reads TGTGCCAGCAGCCGAAGCGGGACTAGCGGGGAAGAGACCCAGTACTTC.

This chain uses TRBV12-3 or TRBV12-4 with TRBJ2-3; D remains unclear. CDR3 length equals 13 residues. V was clipped by 7 bases and J by 4 bases, with 12 bases between them. The CDR3 bases are TGTGCCAGCACCCCGACACGAGCAGATACGCAGTATTTT. It specifies CASTPTRADTQYF.

The chain joins TRBV19 to TRBJ2-3, with 7 bases fitting TRBD2. Losses at the gene ends were 5 bases for V and 2 bases for J; bases not matched to a gene: 10. This CDR3 has 16 residues. Germline CDR1 is LNHDA and CDR2 is SQIVND (reference sequence). The CDR3: CASSSALAETTDTQYF. CDR3 bases: TGTGCCAGTAGTTCCGCTCTAGCGGAGACCACAGATACGCAGTATTTT.

The chain joins TRBV7-2 to TRBJ1-6; D is unclear. Trimming left V 3 bases short and J 10 bases short, with 7 bases between. The CDR3 totals 12 residues. Germline V gene lookup returns CDR1 SGHTA and CDR2 FQGNSA. In DNA form, the CDR3 reads TGTGCCAGCAGCTTTCTTAGCTCACCCCTCCACTTT. Its protein product is CASSFLSSPLHF.

The J gene is TRBJ2-3, the V gene TRBV9; D perhaps matches TRBD2 (5 bases). Trimming took 4 bases from V and 6 from J, leaving 18 bases between them. This CDR3 is 15 amino acids long. Germline-derived CDR1 and CDR2 are SGDLS and YYNGEE. CDR3 bases: TGTGCCAGCAGCTTCAGGACTGACCGAGTGGATACGCAGTATTTT. It codes for CASSFRTDRVDTQYF.

The genes are TRBV14 and TRBJ1-2, with 7 bases identical to TRBD1. The CDR3 has 16 amino acids. Per the germline V gene, CDR1 is SGHDN and CDR2 is FVKESK. Trimming removed 8 bases from V and 0 bases from J; junction bases left unmatched: 12. The CDR3: CASFSSGGASNYGYTF. Written as DNA, the CDR3 is TGTGCCAGCTTCAGCTCAGGGGGTGCCTCTAACTATGGCTACACCTTC.

The chain combines TRBV5-4 with TRBJ1-2; 7 bases map to TRBD1. The germline V gene encodes CDR1 SGHNT and CDR2 YYREEE (reference sequence). The V and J ends lost 0 bases and 3 bases, in that order; junction bases with no gene match: 8. The CDR3 extends over 16 amino acids. Here the CDR3 DNA reads TGTGCCAGCAGCTTGGGCACAGGGGTGGTTGACTATGGCTACACCTTC. Translated: CASSLGTGVVDYGYTF.

The rearrangement uses TRBV7-3 and TRBJ1-2; TRBD1 matches 7 bases. CDR3 length: 13 amino acids. Germline V CDR1 and CDR2: SGHTA, FQGTGA. V lost 1 base and J lost 8; bases outside the gene matches: 4. In DNA form, the CDR3 reads TGTGCCAGCAGCTTAAGACAGGGAGGCGGCTACACCTTC. This gives the protein CASSLRQGGGYTF.

The J gene is TRBJ1-1, the V gene TRBV30; 8 bases fit TRBD1. This CDR3 is 13 amino acids long. The germline CDR1 and CDR2 sequences are GTSNPN and SVGIG (reference sequence). V trimming: 4 bases; J trimming: 5 bases; junction bases outside the gene matches: 6. The CDR3 reads CAWKDRGETEAFF. CDR3 DNA: TGTGCCTGGAAAGACAGGGGTGAAACTGAAGCTTTCTTT.

This chain connects TRBV6-1 to TRBJ2-7; TRBD2 matches 13 bases. V gave up 3 bases and J gave up 4 bases; unmatched junction bases: 3. This CDR3 is 15 amino acids long. The germline V gene encodes CDR1 MNHNS and CDR2 SASEGT. The CDR3 region has the DNA TGTGCCAGCAGTGACACTAGCGGGGGGGCTTACGAGCAGTACTTC. Translating it yields CASSDTSGGAYEQYF.

V usage is TRBV24-1 and J usage is TRBJ2-5; 7 bases map to TRBD1. The V segment lost 2 bases and the J segment 5 bases; nucleotides outside the gene matches: 4. CDR3 length: 14 amino acids. Germline V gene data show CDR1 as KGHDR and CDR2 as SFDVKD. CDR3 region: CATSDYRGLETQYF. The CDR3 region has the DNA TGTGCCACCAGTGATTACAGGGGTTTGGAGACCCAGTACTTC.

This chain connects TRBV10-3 to TRBJ1-5, with a weak D call TRBD1 (5 bases). CDR3 length: 15 amino acids. Germline V gene sequence: CDR1 ENHRY, CDR2 SYGVKD. V lost 0 bases, J lost 5 bases, and 11 bases lay in between. This chain's CDR3 is CAISESSPGYQPQHF. DNA of the CDR3: TGTGCCATCAGTGAGTCGTCGCCAGGGTATCAGCCCCAGCATTTT.

The chain recombines TRBV10-2 with TRBJ2-7, with D possibly matching TRBD2 (6 bases). There are 14 residues in the CDR3. Trimming removed 7 bases at V and 2 bases at J, with 15 bases between. CDR1 and CDR2 from the germline V gene are WSHSY and SAAADI. CDR3 sequence (DNA): TGCGCCAGCACCGAAGGACGCGGGGCCTACGAGCAGTACTTC. Its protein is CASTEGRGAYEQYF.

The J gene is TRBJ1-5, the V gene TRBV2; 8 nucleotides line up with TRBD1. The CDR3 is made up of 15 amino acids. V gave up 9 bases and J gave up 5 bases; unmatched junction bases: 12. Germline V gene lookup returns CDR1 SNHLY and CDR2 FYNNEI. The CDR3 DNA follows: TGTGCCAGTAGACGGACCGGGACAGGTCATCAGCCCCAGCATTTT. Its translation is CASRRTGTGHQPQHF.

The CDR3 is CASSYWDSNTEAFF. The CDR3, as DNA: TGTGCCAGCAGTTATTGGGACAGCAACACTGAAGCTTTCTTT. This chain uses TRBV6-2 or TRBV6-3 with TRBJ1-1, with 7 bases identical to TRBD1. V shed 3 bases, J shed 2 bases, and the junction held 3 bases outside the gene matches. Germline CDR1 and CDR2: MNHEY and SVGEGT. The CDR3 runs to 14 residues.

This clone came up a few times. The chain has TRBV20-1 and TRBJ1-2, with D possibly matching TRBD1 (6 bases). The CDR3 totals 13 residues. V was pared by 3 bases and J by 7 bases, with 15 bases between. CDR1 is DFQATT, CDR2 SNEGSKA, per germline (reference sequence). CDR3 protein: CSASPTGYGGYTF. The CDR3 DNA is TGCAGTGCTAGTCCCACAGGGTATGGTGGCTACACCTTC.

V and J are TRBV6-2 or TRBV6-3 and TRBJ1-5, with D possibly being TRBD1 (6 bases). Germline V gives CDR1 MNHEY, CDR2 SVGEGT. V lost 4 bases and J lost 5, with 18 bases in between. The CDR3 totals 16 residues. The DNA for the CDR3 is TGTGCCAGCAGTTCCCCGAAAGACAGGCCATATCAGCCCCAGCATTTT. Protein sequence: CASSSPKDRPYQPQHF.

The gene calls are TRBV6-4 and TRBJ2-7; 8 nucleotides align to TRBD1. This CDR3 contains 13 residues. Germline lookup yields CDR1 MRHNA and CDR2 SNTAGT. The CDR3 nucleotides read TGTACCGCCGGACAGGGAATTTTCTACGAGCAGTACTTC. This codes for CTAGQGIFYEQYF.

This chain links TRBV5-5 with TRBJ2-5; D is ambiguous. Germline CDR1 SGHKS, CDR2 YYEKEE (reference sequence). Trimming took off 2 bases at V and 1 base at J, with 9 bases between the two ends. The CDR3 loop spans 14 amino acids. The CDR3 DNA reads as TGTGCCAGCAGCTTTGGCAGGTTCCAAGAGACCCAGTACTTC. Translated, it gives CASSFGRFQETQYF.

This chain links TRBV12-3 or TRBV12-4 with TRBJ2-1; the D is unclear. With 3 bases removed from V and 7 bases from J, the gap between germline ends came to 10 bases. The CDR3 extends over 13 amino acids. The CDR3 DNA reads TGTGCCAGCAGTTTGGGCACTGCTAATGAGCAGTTCTTC. Translated, it gives CASSLGTANEQFF.

V usage is TRBV11-2 and J usage is TRBJ1-1; D is perhaps TRBD1 (5 bases). The germline V gene encodes CDR1 SGHAT and CDR2 FQNNGV. The CDR3 is 14 residues long. Trimming pared 0 bases from V and 4 bases from J, leaving 9 bases between. CDR3 coding DNA: TGTGCCAGCAGCTTAGACAGGGAGGGCACTGAAGCTTTCTTT. Amino acid sequence: CASSLDREGTEAFF.

V and J are TRBV5-1 and TRBJ1-4, with 8 bases fitting TRBD1. Germline CDR1 is SGHRS and CDR2 is YFSETQ. The trim removed 2 bases at V and 8 bases at J, leaving 5 bases unmatched. This CDR3 has 14 residues. The CDR3 coding sequence is TGCGCCAGCAGCTTACAGGGGGGAAGCGAAAAACTGTTTTTT. Protein product: CASSLQGGSEKLFF.

This clone was observed once. V gene TRBV12-5 combines with J gene TRBJ1-4, with a tentative D call TRBD1 (5 bases). V was shortened by 4 bases and J by 2 bases, with 29 bases between the two germline ends. The length of the CDR3 is 21 residues. From germline, CDR1 is LGHNT and CDR2 FRNRAP. The chain's CDR3 is CASGWGEGRRDGVFTNEKLFF. In nucleotides, the CDR3 is TGTGCTAGTGGTTGGGGGGAGGGACGCCGGGACGGAGTATTCACTAATGAAAAACTGTTTTTT.

The chain has TRBV6-6 and TRBJ2-1, with a weak D call TRBD2 (6 bases). Germline V gives CDR1 MNHNY, CDR2 SVGAGI (reference sequence). V lost 2 bases and J 1 base, leaving 12 bases between the germline ends. The CDR3 runs to 16 residues. CDR3 residues: CASSYGGVGSYNEQFF. The CDR3 bases are TGTGCCAGCAGTTACGGAGGGGTAGGGTCCTACAATGAGCAGTTCTTC.